Reported below is one T cell receptor (beta chain). The antigen remains unidentified. These data are taken from a study of CD8+ T cells in alopecia areata. Study-level findings and limits: Lesional tissue from the scalp (especially in alopecia totalis/universalis) showed higher clonality than normal scalp.

CDR1 is SGHVS, CDR2 FNYEAQ, per germline. CDR3 size: 14 residues. V was pared by 2 bases and J by 5 bases, with 9 bases between. Sequencing relied on a cDNA template that was reverse transcribed from extracted RNA. TCRdb's copy holds only in-frame clones and misses some; the assay was immunoSEQ multiplex PCR. The sample contains 98,000 or so clones, approximately 61% of which appear only once. The receptor was derived from a human donor with alopecia areata. The sequencing sample was made of NKG2D-low CD8+ T cells sorted from blood. V gene TRBV7-6 combines with J gene TRBJ2-2, with a tentative D call TRBD1 (6 bases). The CDR3 DNA sequence: TGTGCCAGCAGCTTACCAGGGGTTACCGGGGAGCTGTTTTTT. Its translation is CASSLPGVTGELFF.